One and the same sample provided the 20 T cell receptor beta chains below, sequenced in a study of OX40 agonist ivuxolimab in advanced cancers. Sequencing used immunoSEQ multiplex PCR; TCRdb keeps in-frame clones, though not all of them. This repertoire shows under 100,000 clones, approximately 84% found once; its top ten account for approximately 0.51%. The input for sequencing was CD4+ or CD8+ T cells sorted from blood, taken in a trial of the OX40 agonist ivuxolimab. The origin of the receptors is an adult with an advanced solid tumor such as melanoma, head and neck, liver or kidney cancer.

The chain carries TRBV28 and TRBJ1-4; D possibly corresponds to TRBD1 (5 bases). The CDR3 runs to 14 residues. Trimming shortened V by 6 bases and J by 7 bases, and 15 bases separated the two germline ends. The germline CDR1 and CDR2 sequences are MDHEN and SYDVKM. CDR3 sequence: CASSPSGWSEKLFF. The CDR3 DNA reads as TGTGCCAGCAGCCCTTCAGGGTGGAGTGAAAAACTGTTTTTT. Full variable domain (rest looked up from reference TRBV28 and TRBJ1-4): DVKVTQSSRYLVKRTGEKVFLECVQDMDHENMFWYRQDPGLGLRLIYFSYDVKMKEKGDIPEGYSVSREKKERFSLILESASTNQTSMYLCASSPSGWSEKLFFGSGTQLSVL.

The V call is TRBV5-8, the J call TRBJ1-2; D uncertain. The ends were cut back, 4 bases at V and 14 bases at J, with 15 bases in the middle. Germline lookup yields CDR1 SGHTS and CDR2 YDEGEE. The CDR3 runs to 11 residues. This CDR3 is CASSPREGRTF. In DNA, the CDR3 is TGTGCCAGCAGCCCCCGGGAAGGCAGGACCTTC.

J is TRBJ1-4 and V is TRBV28, with 7 bases fitting TRBD1. V was clipped by 6 bases and J by 0 bases; unmatched bases: 10. Germline assignment: CDR1 MDHEN and CDR2 SYDVKM. The CDR3 length is 17 residues. The CDR3 protein is CASSQTRGKATNEKLFF. CDR3 sequence (DNA): TGTGCCAGCAGCCAAACCAGGGGGAAGGCAACTAATGAAAAACTGTTTTTT. The full variable domain, with the rest looked up from reference TRBV28 and TRBJ1-4, is DVKVTQSSRYLVKRTGEKVFLECVQDMDHENMFWYRQDPGLGLRLIYFSYDVKMKEKGDIPEGYSVSREKKERFSLILESASTNQTSMYLCASSQTRGKATNEKLFFGSGTQLSVL.

This chain uses TRBV10-3 with TRBJ1-2, with 10 positions matching TRBD1. The CDR3 totals 13 residues. Germline CDR1 and CDR2: ENHRY and SYGVKD. After removal of 7 bases from V and 4 bases from J, the junction contained 3 bases not matched to a gene. CDR3 region: CAIKTGGGYGYTF. The CDR3 DNA sequence: TGTGCCATCAAGACAGGGGGCGGCTATGGCTACACCTTC.

Concerning this clone itself: Within the sample, other DNA sequences also encode this same CDR3. The V call is TRBV28, the J call TRBJ2-3, with TRBD1 matching over 7 bases. The CDR3 length is 18 residues. Germline V gene sequence: CDR1 MDHEN, CDR2 SYDVKM. The V and J ends lost 0 bases and 4 bases, in that order; junction bases with no gene match: 13. CDR3 loop: CASSLWGLKIDRADTQYF. DNA for the CDR3: TGTGCCAGCAGTTTATGGGGATTGAAGATCGACAGGGCAGATACGCAGTATTTT.

The genes are TRBV7-9 and TRBJ2-1, with no clear D. The V end was cut by 10 bases, the J end by 7 bases, with 8 bases between. The CDR3 has 10 residues. The germline gives CDR1 SEHNR, CDR2 FQNEAQ (reference sequence). CDR3: CAIDGNEQFF. The CDR3 DNA reads as TGTGCCATCGACGGGAATGAGCAGTTCTTC.

This clone was picked up a small number of times. The chain links TRBV5-4 to TRBJ1-1; D possibly corresponds to TRBD1 (5 bases). V was shortened by 0 bases and J by 8 bases, with 14 bases between the two germline ends. The CDR3 is 14 amino acids. Germline CDR1 reads SGHNT; CDR2 reads YYREEE (reference sequence). CDR3 coding DNA: TGTGCCAGCAGCTTGGTAGGCAGGGATGGGGAAGCTTTCTTT. Translation gives CASSLVGRDGEAFF.

This rearrangement joins TRBV28 to TRBJ2-1; 9 bases agree with TRBD2. Germline CDR1 reads MDHEN; CDR2 reads SYDVKM. This CDR3 spans 15 amino acids. Germline trimming cut 5 bases from V and 4 bases from J; bases unmatched to any gene: 6. The CDR3 loop reads CASSKSGGRYNEQFF. The CDR3 region has the DNA TGTGCCAGCAGTAAAAGCGGGGGGAGATACAATGAGCAGTTCTTC.

This clone was seen once. V is TRBV7-9 and J is TRBJ1-1; D unclear. V dropped 6 bases and J dropped 1 base, with 9 bases sitting between them. Germline V CDR1 and CDR2: SEHNR, FQNEAQ (reference sequence). This CDR3 contains 13 residues. CDR3 DNA: TGTGCCAGCAGTACCATGAGGAACACTGAAGCTTTCTTT. Its protein is CASSTMRNTEAFF. Full variable domain (missing parts from reference TRBV7-9 and TRBJ1-1): DTGVSQNPRHKITKRGQNVTFRCDPISEHNRLYWYRQTLGQGPEFLTYFQNEAQLEKSRLLSDRFSAERPKGSFSTLEIQRTEQGDSAMYLCASSTMRNTEAFFGQGTRLTVV.

This clone was counted between two and nine times. This chain uses TRBV5-1 with TRBJ2-2; no clear D gene. The CDR3 sequence is 16 residues long. V shed 1 base and J shed 4 bases, with 14 bases lying between them. Germline-derived CDR1 and CDR2 are SGHRS and YFSETQ. CDR3 sequence: CASSLFQRKSTGELFF. The CDR3 DNA reads as TGCGCCAGCAGCTTGTTTCAGAGGAAAAGCACCGGGGAGCTGTTTTTT. The variable domain in full, completed from reference TRBV5-1 and TRBJ2-2, reads KAGVTQTPRYLIKTRGQQVTLSCSPISGHRSVSWYQQTPGQGLQFLFEYFSETQRNKGNFPGRFSGRQFSNSRSEMNVSTLELGDSALYLCASSLFQRKSTGELFFGEGSRLTVL.

The chain has TRBV5-1 and TRBJ1-4; TRBD1 aligns across 9 bases. CDR1 is SGHRS, CDR2 YFSETQ, per germline. J gave up 5 bases and V 7 bases, and 3 bases lay outside the gene matches. This CDR3 contains 13 residues. The CDR3 spells CASSTGGNEKLFF. The DNA for the CDR3 is TGCGCCAGCTCCACAGGGGGCAATGAAAAACTGTTTTTT.

This clone was observed a few times. The chain combines TRBV2 with TRBJ2-7; 11 bases fit TRBD2. After removal of 7 bases from V and 7 bases from J, the junction contained 12 bases not matched to a gene. The CDR3 contains 15 residues. The germline V gene has CDR1 SNHLY and CDR2 FYNNEI. The CDR3, as DNA: TGTGCCAGCACAGGACTAGCGGGCACCATAAATGAGCAGTACTTC. Translating it yields CASTGLAGTINEQYF.

The chain is built from TRBV5-1 and TRBJ1-6, with D unresolved. Germline values: CDR1 SGHRS, CDR2 YFSETQ. Trimming took off 0 bases at V and 9 bases at J, with 4 bases between the two ends. The CDR3 has 12 residues. CDR3 residues: CASSLGGSPLHF. CDR3 nucleotides: TGCGCCAGCAGCTTGGGTGGTTCACCCCTCCACTTT.

The J gene is TRBJ2-3, the V gene TRBV19; D is unclear. The CDR3 is 12 residues long. Germline V lookup: CDR1 LNHDA, CDR2 SQIVND (reference sequence). Between the trimmed V and J ends, which lost 5 bases and 14 bases, there was a span of 17 bases. CDR3 in amino acids: CASSYSGSVRYF. The CDR3 coding sequence is TGTGCCAGTAGTTACAGTGGCTCCGTGAGGTATTTT. Full variable domain (outside the CDR3, taken from reference TRBV19 and TRBJ2-3): DGGITQSPKYLFRKEGQNVTLSCEQNLNHDAMYWYRQDPGQGLRLIYYSQIVNDFQKGDIAEGYSVSREKKESFPLTVTSAQKNPTAFYLCASSYSGSVRYFGPGTRLTVL.

This clone was found once. The CDR3 loop is CASSSGQGAPNTQYF. Here the CDR3 DNA reads TGTGCCAGCAGCTCGGGACAGGGGGCGCCGAATACGCAGTATTTT. The chain couples TRBV28 to TRBJ2-3; 12 positions match TRBD1. The germline gives CDR1 MDHEN, CDR2 SYDVKM. The J segment lost 7 bases and the V segment lost 6 bases, leaving 8 bases of the junction unmatched. The CDR3 sequence is 15 residues long.

V usage is TRBV28 and J usage is TRBJ2-1; 14 nucleotides line up with TRBD2. Germline assignment: CDR1 MDHEN and CDR2 SYDVKM. Germline trimming cut 1 base from V and 9 bases from J; bases unmatched to any gene: 5. The CDR3 length is 16 residues. CDR3 loop: CASSLLTSGRAGEQFF. Written as DNA, the CDR3 is TGTGCCAGCAGTTTATTGACTAGCGGGAGGGCCGGTGAGCAGTTCTTC.

The chain recombines TRBV6-6 with TRBJ1-2; D is unclear. Germline CDR1 is MNHNY and CDR2 is SVGAGI (reference sequence). The CDR3 contains 12 residues. Trimming removed 0 bases at V and 4 bases at J, with 3 bases between. The CDR3 nucleotides read TGTGCCAGCAGTTACTCGGGCTATGGCTACACCTTC. Translating it yields CASSYSGYGYTF.

As DNA, the CDR3 is TGTGCCAGCAGTTTTGTACAAAGCATGAACACTGAAGCTTTCTTT. It translates to CASSFVQSMNTEAFF. The V call is TRBV28, the J call TRBJ1-1; D is unresolved. CDR1 is MDHEN and CDR2 is SYDVKM in the germline V gene. The germline V and J ends were trimmed by 3 bases and 0 bases, with 11 bases remaining between them. CDR3 length equals 15 residues.

The V call is TRBV7-2, the J call TRBJ2-7; maybe TRBD1 (6 bases). V lost 1 base to trimming and J lost 6 bases, with 13 bases between them. The CDR3 runs 14 residues. The germline CDR1 and CDR2 sequences are SGHTA and FQGNSA. The CDR3 here is CASSLGTAVSEQYF. CDR3 DNA: TGTGCCAGCAGCTTAGGGACAGCGGTGTCCGAGCAGTACTTC.

This sequence joins TRBV5-4 and TRBJ2-1, with 11 positions matching TRBD2. With V trimmed by 7 bases and J by 6 bases, 12 bases remained unmatched. Germline values: CDR1 SGHNT, CDR2 YYREEE (reference sequence). CDR3 length: 16 residues. Written as DNA, the CDR3 is TGTGCCAGCGAGACTAGCGGGGTCCTGGTGGCCAATGAGCAGTTCTTC. Amino acids: CASETSGVLVANEQFF.